This T cell receptor beta chain stems from a study of CD8+ T cells in alopecia areata. RNA was isolated and reverse transcribed to cDNA, the sequencing template. Data came from immunoSEQ multiplex PCR; TCRdb stores just in-frame clones and leaves some out. Of about 190,000 clones listed, approximately 60% are singletons. Specified treatment: oral pan-JAK inhibitor, 5-10 mg twice daily. Alopecia areata patients had lesional scalp punch biopsies and peripheral blood taken from them. The germline CDR1 and CDR2 sequences are GTSNPN and SVGIG (reference sequence). Between the trimmed V and J ends, which lost 5 bases and 5 bases, there was a span of 9 bases. The CDR3 has 11 residues.

Sample: CD4+ T cells sorted from blood, taken at week 4, from a patient treated with tofacitinib. The TCR sequence derives from a human donor with alopecia areata. The chain links TRBV30 to TRBJ2-5; D is unresolved. The CDR3 region is CAWDRRETQYF. The DNA of the CDR3 is TGTGCCTGGGACCGTAGGGAGACCCAGTACTTC. Filled out from reference TRBV30 and TRBJ2-5, the complete variable domain reads SQTIHQWPATLVQPVGSPLSLECTVEGTSNPNLYWYRQAAGRGLQLLFYSVGIGQISSEVPQNLSASRPQDRQFILSSKKLLLSDSGFYLCAWDRRETQYFGPGTRLLVL.